The 20 T cell receptor beta chains listed next were all sequenced from one sample in a study of T cell repertoires in cytomegalovirus infection. TCRdb passed the reads through MiXCR, listing each CDR3 protein once. The table lists hundreds of thousands of distinct CDR3 sequences, around a third of them singletons. No antigen has been assigned to these receptors. Sequenced material: cultured PBMCs, taken from culture after CMV antigen stimulation. The receptors come from a human donor in good health (CMV status not recorded). Some clones in this sample may be carry-over from other donors' samples.

This clonotype turned up a few times. The rearrangement uses TRBV6-2 or TRBV6-3 and TRBJ2-5; D tentatively reads TRBD1 or TRBD2 (6 bases each). CDR3 length: 14 residues. Germline CDR1 reads MNHEY; CDR2 reads SVGEGT. V lost 5 bases, J lost 5 bases, and 15 bases lay in between. The chain's CDR3 is CASSTSRGVETQYF. The CDR3 DNA sequence: TGTGCCAGCAGTACCTCGAGGGGGGTTGAGACCCAGTACTTC.

This clonotype showed up just a few times. The J gene is TRBJ2-4, the V gene TRBV2; unclear D gene. V lost 4 bases and J 4 bases, leaving 8 bases between the germline ends. Per germline, CDR1 SNHLY and CDR2 FYNNEI. This CDR3 is built from 13 residues. The CDR3 spells CASSAAVKNIQYF. As DNA, the CDR3 is TGTGCCAGCAGTGCTGCAGTTAAAAACATTCAGTACTTC.

This clonotype turned up a few times. The chain carries TRBV15 and TRBJ2-1; D not resolved. There are 16 residues in the CDR3. Germline V gene data show CDR1 as LNHNV and CDR2 as YYDKDF (reference sequence). V dropped 0 bases and J dropped 4 bases, with 13 bases sitting between them. The CDR3, as DNA: TGTGCCACCAGCAGAGAGTTCCCGCTCGGATACAATGAGCAGTTCTTC. Protein product: CATSREFPLGYNEQFF.

The chain combines TRBV7-8 with TRBJ1-1; D unresolved. Between the trimmed V and J ends, which lost 6 bases and 8 bases, there was a span of 16 bases. This CDR3 is 13 amino acids long. Germline V gene lookup returns CDR1 SGHVS and CDR2 FQNEAQ. Here the CDR3 DNA reads TGTGCCAGCAGTCATGGGTCCTGGACCGAAGCTTTCTTT. Its translation is CASSHGSWTEAFF.

This clonotype came up a few times. The chain employs TRBV28 and TRBJ1-5; D remains ambiguous. Germline V gene lookup returns CDR1 MDHEN and CDR2 SYDVKM. V lost 3 bases to trimming and J lost 0 bases, with 9 bases between them. This CDR3 region has 15 residues. The CDR3 region is CASSLGHPSNQPQHF. Here the CDR3 DNA reads TGTGCCAGCAGTTTGGGCCACCCTAGCAATCAGCCCCAGCATTTT.

This clonotype was observed a single time. The gene calls are TRBV23-1 and TRBJ2-1; no definite D call. TRBV23-1 belongs to the ORF category, with a function that is uncertain. The CDR3 has 12 amino acids. V was trimmed by 0 bases and J by 12 bases, leaving 9 bases between them. CDR3: CASSQSKPWQFF. The CDR3 coding sequence is TGCGCCAGCAGTCAATCGAAGCCGTGGCAGTTCTTC.

This clonotype was observed a handful of times. V is TRBV11-2 and J is TRBJ1-2, with D hard to call. Trimming took 7 bases from V and 3 from J, leaving 15 bases between them. Germline V gene lookup returns CDR1 SGHAT and CDR2 FQNNGV. This CDR3 region has 14 residues. CDR3 sequence: CASTLLAVYYGYTF. The CDR3 coding sequence is TGTGCCAGCACCCTCCTCGCGGTTTACTATGGCTACACCTTC.

This clonotype was seen ten or more times. The chain combines TRBV7-6 with TRBJ2-3; D is unclear. V shed 5 bases and J shed 3 bases, with 21 bases lying between them. Looked up from germline, CDR1 is SGHVS and CDR2 is FNYEAQ. This CDR3 contains 17 residues. This chain's CDR3 is CASSLTALPGTTDTQYF. CDR3 in DNA: TGTGCCAGCAGCCTCACCGCCCTACCGGGCACGACAGATACGCAGTATTTT.

Only a few counts were recorded for this clonotype. CDR3 coding DNA: TGTGCCAGCACTCAAGCGGGAGTTAAGGACGAGCAGTACTTC. Residues: CASTQAGVKDEQYF. The chain has TRBV12-3 or TRBV12-4 and TRBJ2-7; 8 nucleotides match TRBD2. V was pared by 7 bases and J by 5 bases, with 10 bases of the junction left unmatched. This CDR3 has 14 amino acids.

This clonotype was seen repeatedly, ten times or more. The gene calls are TRBV10-3 and TRBJ1-1; D gene uncertain. The germline V and J ends were trimmed by 10 bases and 4 bases, with 16 bases remaining between them. Germline V gene sequence: CDR1 ENHRY, CDR2 SYGVKD. The CDR3 sequence is 13 residues long. The CDR3 protein is CASGPPLGTEAFF. CDR3 DNA sequence: TGTGCCAGTGGGCCCCCCCTAGGCACTGAAGCTTTCTTT.

This clonotype occurred once. This chain links TRBV10-3 with TRBJ2-1; 8 bases agree with TRBD2. The CDR3 extends over 15 amino acids. Germline lookup yields CDR1 ENHRY and CDR2 SYGVKD. The V gene end was trimmed by 4 bases and the J gene end by 8 bases; junction bases not matched to a gene: 10. CDR3 in amino acids: CAISGTASGLDEQFF. DNA of the CDR3: TGTGCCATCAGTGGTACGGCTAGCGGGCTGGATGAGCAGTTCTTC.

With regard to this clonotype: A junction boundary mismatches the germline segment, possibly from a read error. This chain joins TRBV6-1 and TRBJ2-7; no definite D call. Germline CDR1 reads MNHNS; CDR2 reads SASEGT. There are 13 residues in the CDR3. The CDR3 DNA reads TGTGCCAGCAGTAAAGCCCTGACCTGGGAGCAGTACTTC. Amino acid sequence: CASSKALTWEQYF.

CDR3 sequence: CSAAKLTGFNWDIQYF. The CDR3 DNA reads TGCAGTGCAGCGAAACTGACAGGGTTCAATTGGGACATTCAGTACTTC. This chain connects TRBV20-1 to TRBJ2-4, with TRBD1 matching over 7 bases. The germline CDR1 and CDR2 sequences are DFQATT and SNEGSKA (reference sequence). The CDR3 length is 16 residues. Trimming cost V 6 bases and J 8 bases; bases outside gene matches: 19.

V usage is TRBV20-1 and J usage is TRBJ1-1; D remains unclear. V was clipped by 3 bases and J by 1 base, with 3 bases between them. The CDR3 is 11 residues long. Germline CDR1 reads DFQATT; CDR2 reads SNEGSKA (reference sequence). The CDR3 is CSASGNTEAFF. CDR3 coding DNA: TGCAGTGCTAGTGGGAACACTGAAGCTTTCTTT.

The chain employs TRBV20-1 and TRBJ2-4, with 12 bases lining up with TRBD2. The CDR3 runs to 16 residues. V lost 0 bases, J lost 4 bases, and 4 bases stayed unmatched. The germline V gene encodes CDR1 DFQATT and CDR2 SNEGSKA (reference sequence). CDR3 in DNA: TGCAGTGCTAGAGAACCGGGACTAGCGGGTAAAAACATTCAGTACTTC. Residues: CSAREPGLAGKNIQYF.

This chain connects TRBV7-2 to TRBJ1-5, with a weak D call TRBD1 (5 bases). The CDR3 contains 13 residues. The germline V and J ends were trimmed by 6 bases and 7 bases, with 13 bases remaining between them. Germline V gene data show CDR1 as SGHTA and CDR2 as FQGNSA. The CDR3 here is CASSWGFDQPQHF. CDR3 in DNA: TGTGCCAGCAGTTGGGGGTTTGACCAGCCCCAGCATTTT.

This clonotype appeared many times. V gene TRBV7-2 combines with J gene TRBJ2-2, with D uncertain. V dropped 1 base and J dropped 1 base, with 10 bases sitting between them. Germline CDR1 SGHTA, CDR2 FQGNSA. This CDR3 has 16 amino acids. CDR3 in DNA: TGTGCCAGCAGCTTAGTGCCCTTAGAGAACACCGGGGAGCTGTTTTTT. It yields the protein CASSLVPLENTGELFF.

The J gene is TRBJ2-7, the V gene TRBV29-1; TRBD1 agrees at 12 bases. This CDR3 has 13 residues. Germline lookup yields CDR1 SQVTM and CDR2 ANQGSEA. V lost 6 bases to trimming and J lost 5 bases; unmatched junction nucleotides: 5. For the CDR3, the DNA is TGCAGCGTCCCGGGACAGGGGGCCCACGAGCAGTACTTC. Its translation is CSVPGQGAHEQYF.

This clonotype has more than one count but fewer than ten. This sequence joins TRBV7-2 and TRBJ2-5; D gene unclear. V was pared by 2 bases and J by 2 bases, with 9 bases between. Germline V gene data show CDR1 as SGHTA and CDR2 as FQGNSA. The CDR3 covers 14 residues. The CDR3 loop reads CASSLSPEQETQYF. CDR3 in DNA: TGTGCCAGCAGCTTATCTCCGGAGCAAGAGACCCAGTACTTC.

The V and J genes are TRBV6-2 or TRBV6-3 and TRBJ2-2; 13 nucleotides match TRBD2. The CDR3 is made up of 17 amino acids. V dropped 4 bases and J dropped 4; count of bases not matched to a gene: 6. Germline CDR1 is MNHEY and CDR2 is SVGEGT. The CDR3 here is CASSLRTSGRATGELFF. The CDR3 DNA follows: TGTGCCAGCAGTTTGCGGACTAGCGGGAGAGCCACCGGGGAGCTGTTTTTT.